This TCR beta chain was documented in a study of technical replicates of blood from a handful of donors. Clones were read by immunoSEQ multiplex PCR, and TCRdb kept only the in-frame ones, dropping some. The table shows roughly 90,000 clones, with roughly 92% occurring only once. Per the germline V gene, CDR1 is SEHNR and CDR2 is FQNEAQ (reference sequence). The CDR3 totals 11 residues. V was pared by 5 bases and J by 7 bases, with 8 bases between. Sequences were obtained from T cells isolated from PBMCs. The sequence was obtained from a human donor in good health. The J gene is TRBJ1-2, the V gene TRBV7-9; D not resolved. This chain's CDR3 is CASSISAGYTF. The CDR3 nucleotides read TGTGCCAGCAGCATCAGTGCTGGCTACACCTTC.